Below are 30 T cell receptor beta chains sequenced from a single sample in a study of blood T cell repertoires in COVID-19. Clones were sequenced by immunoSEQ multiplex PCR, and TCRdb holds only the in-frame ones, with some missing. The table records approximately 290,000 clones, around 89% of them present only once. Material for sequencing was peripheral blood. The source of these receptors is a young man with acute or convalescent COVID-19.

The chain has TRBV5-1 and TRBJ1-2; D gene ambiguous. This CDR3 contains 13 residues. The V end was cut by 1 base, the J end by 2 bases, with 6 bases between. The germline V gene has CDR1 SGHRS and CDR2 YFSETQ. The CDR3 protein is CASSLMANYGYTF. CDR3 nucleotides: TGCGCCAGCAGCTTGATGGCCAACTATGGCTACACCTTC. The whole variable domain, filled in from reference TRBV5-1 and TRBJ1-2, reads KAGVTQTPRYLIKTRGQQVTLSCSPISGHRSVSWYQQTPGQGLQFLFEYFSETQRNKGNFPGRFSGRQFSNSRSEMNVSTLELGDSALYLCASSLMANYGYTFGSGTRLTVV.

The chain carries TRBV24-1 and TRBJ1-4, with D perhaps matching TRBD1 (6 bases). Per germline, CDR1 KGHDR and CDR2 SFDVKD. CDR3 length equals 14 residues. The V gene lost 8 bases and the J gene lost 6 bases, with 15 bases spanning the gap. CDR3 nucleotide sequence: TGTGCCACCAACTGGGGGGGCGCCTATGAAAAACTGTTTTTT. This translates into CATNWGGAYEKLFF.

The chain recombines TRBV7-9 with TRBJ2-1; a weak D match, TRBD2 (6 bases). In germline, CDR1 is SEHNR, CDR2 FQNEAQ (reference sequence). CDR3 length: 19 amino acids. The V and J ends lost 1 base and 4 bases respectively, with 23 bases between them. The CDR3 DNA is TGTGCCAGCAGCTTAGAGGGCTGGCGGGAAGGGGCTTTTTACAATGAGCAGTTCTTC. Its translation is CASSLEGWREGAFYNEQFF.

This clone was counted a few times. V gene TRBV7-8 combines with J gene TRBJ1-1; 8 bases align to TRBD1. This CDR3 has 15 amino acids. CDR1 and CDR2 from the germline V gene are SGHVS and FQNEAQ. Trimming cost V 5 bases and J 1 base; bases outside gene matches: 6. The CDR3 here is CASSDRGQPNTEAFF. Here the CDR3 DNA reads TGTGCCAGCAGCGACAGGGGACAGCCGAACACTGAAGCTTTCTTT.

This clone was picked up one time. J is TRBJ2-3 and V is TRBV6-5, with TRBD2 matching over 9 bases. This CDR3 comprises 15 residues. Trimming at V came to 5 bases and at J to 4 bases, leaving 7 bases not matched to a gene. Germline V gene lookup returns CDR1 MNHEY and CDR2 SVGAGI. CDR3 in DNA: TGTGCCAGCAGTCGTAGCGGGAGAGGGGCAGATACGCAGTATTTT. Translation gives CASSRSGRGADTQYF.

The chain joins TRBV7-2 to TRBJ2-7; 7 nucleotides agree with TRBD2. Losses at the gene ends were 1 base for V and 2 bases for J; bases not matched to a gene: 5. The germline gives CDR1 SGHTA, CDR2 FQGNSA. This CDR3 spans 15 amino acids. The CDR3 region is CASSLEGRGAYEQYF. CDR3 bases: TGTGCCAGCAGCTTAGAAGGACGGGGGGCCTACGAGCAGTACTTC.

The chain has TRBV14 and TRBJ1-2; the D is unclear. Germline V gene lookup returns CDR1 SGHDN and CDR2 FVKESK. The ends were cut back, 3 bases at V and 4 bases at J, with 9 bases in the middle. There are 13 residues in the CDR3. The CDR3 coding sequence is TGTGCCAGCAGCCAGAGCGGAGGCTATGGCTACACCTTC. Protein sequence: CASSQSGGYGYTF.

V is TRBV2 and J is TRBJ1-5, with 7 bases matching TRBD1. V lost 4 bases, J lost 4 bases, and 7 bases stayed unmatched. The CDR3 sequence is 15 residues long. In germline, CDR1 is SNHLY, CDR2 FYNNEI. The CDR3 coding sequence is TGTGCCAGCAGTGCACAGGGGTTCGGAAATCAGCCCCAGCATTTT. Amino acid sequence: CASSAQGFGNQPQHF.

This clone was counted only a few times. The rearrangement joins TRBV6-5 to TRBJ1-2; D unclear. The CDR3 runs to 11 residues. The germline CDR1 and CDR2 sequences are MNHEY and SVGAGI. V lost 7 bases and J 12 bases, leaving 15 bases between the germline ends. DNA for the CDR3: TGTGCCAGCACTTTATTAGAACGTCACACCTTC. Residues: CASTLLERHTF.

J is TRBJ2-1 and V is TRBV5-5; 10 nucleotides align to TRBD2. The J segment lost 4 bases and the V segment lost 0 bases, leaving 7 bases of the junction unmatched. Per the germline V gene, CDR1 is SGHKS and CDR2 is YYEKEE (reference sequence). The CDR3 is made up of 17 amino acids. The CDR3 DNA sequence: TGTGCCAGCAGCTTGGTTTGGAGGACTAGCGGTTACAATGAGCAGTTCTTC. Translating gives CASSLVWRTSGYNEQFF.

J is TRBJ2-5 and V is TRBV5-4, with 12 bases matching TRBD1. The germline gives CDR1 SGHNT, CDR2 YYREEE (reference sequence). This CDR3 is 14 amino acids long. Trimming took 4 bases from V and 5 from J; bases not matched to a gene: 3. Here the CDR3 DNA reads TGTGCCAGCAGCAGGGACAGGGGGCGGGAGACCCAGTACTTC. Encoded protein: CASSRDRGRETQYF.

CDR3 protein: CASSWTKSSGNTIYF. The CDR3 bases are TGTGCCAGCAGTTGGACAAAAAGCTCTGGAAACACCATATATTTT. The V and J genes are TRBV6-5 and TRBJ1-3; D may be TRBD1 (5 bases). The CDR3 consists of 15 residues. The V gene's germline CDR1 is MNHEY and CDR2 SVGAGI. Trimming took 4 bases from V and 0 from J, leaving 10 bases between them.

In this sample, this clone turned up once. Other DNA sequences in this specimen translate into the identical CDR3. This chain uses TRBV2 with TRBJ1-5, with TRBD1 identical over 7 bases. CDR1 is SNHLY, CDR2 FYNNEI, per germline. The CDR3 has 13 amino acids. With V trimmed by 6 bases and J by 4 bases, 3 bases remained unmatched. The CDR3 protein is CASRRDSNQPQHF. In DNA form, the CDR3 reads TGTGCCAGCAGACGGGACAGTAATCAGCCCCAGCATTTT.

The chain combines TRBV2 with TRBJ1-4; the D is unclear. V was trimmed by 7 bases and J by 0 bases, leaving 9 bases between them. Germline lookup yields CDR1 SNHLY and CDR2 FYNNEI. The CDR3 length is 14 residues. CDR3 in amino acids: CASTLLTTNEKLFF. The CDR3 DNA is TGTGCCAGCACGTTACTCACAACTAATGAAAAACTGTTTTTT.

The V gene is TRBV2, the J gene TRBJ1-1, with D possibly TRBD1 on 5 matching bases. The CDR3 is made up of 13 amino acids. Between the trimmed V and J ends, which lost 7 bases and 7 bases, there was a span of 16 bases. From germline, CDR1 is SNHLY and CDR2 FYNNEI. CDR3: CASIRQPGDEAFF. The CDR3 bases are TGTGCCAGCATCAGACAACCGGGGGATGAAGCTTTCTTT.

The chain recombines TRBV18 with TRBJ2-7; 9 bases align to TRBD1. Germline assignment: CDR1 KGHSH and CDR2 LQKENI. V was clipped by 1 base and J by 7 bases; unmatched bases: 8. The CDR3 spans 15 residues. The CDR3 is CASSPQDRGKWEQYF. As DNA, the CDR3 is TGTGCCAGCTCACCACAGGACAGGGGAAAATGGGAGCAGTACTTC.

The rearrangement uses TRBV19 and TRBJ2-5, with 7 bases identical to TRBD2. Germline lookup yields CDR1 LNHDA and CDR2 SQIVND (reference sequence). V lost 3 bases, J lost 5 bases, and 6 bases stayed unmatched. The CDR3 loop spans 14 amino acids. The CDR3 DNA is TGTGCCAGTAGTATGTTGGGGGAGGGGGAGACCCAGTACTTC. Amino acids: CASSMLGEGETQYF. The variable domain in full, completed from reference TRBV19 and TRBJ2-5, reads DGGITQSPKYLFRKEGQNVTLSCEQNLNHDAMYWYRQDPGQGLRLIYYSQIVNDFQKGDIAEGYSVSREKKESFPLTVTSAQKNPTAFYLCASSMLGEGETQYFGPGTRLLVL.

The chain employs TRBV28 and TRBJ1-5; D unresolved. The CDR3 runs to 14 residues. Trimming pared 1 base from V and 4 bases from J, leaving 8 bases between. Germline V gene data show CDR1 as MDHEN and CDR2 as SYDVKM. CDR3 residues: CASSLSVSNQPQHF. CDR3 sequence (DNA): TGTGCCAGCAGTTTATCGGTTAGTAATCAGCCCCAGCATTTT.

This chain links TRBV12-3 or TRBV12-4 with TRBJ2-5; TRBD2 is a possible D gene (5 bases). This CDR3 region has 12 residues. V lost 6 bases and J 4 bases, leaving 9 bases between the germline ends. CDR3 bases: TGTGCCAGCAGCCCACTAGGAGAGACCCAGTACTTC. Encoded protein: CASSPLGETQYF.

The gene calls are TRBV4-2 and TRBJ1-1; maybe TRBD1 (6 bases). Germline V CDR1 and CDR2: LGHNA, YNFKEQ. The CDR3 consists of 14 residues. Between the trimmed V and J ends, which lost 4 bases and 5 bases, there was a span of 14 bases. The CDR3 protein is CASSPLQGLTEAFF. The CDR3 DNA sequence: TGTGCCAGCAGCCCACTACAGGGTTTGACTGAAGCTTTCTTT.

With respect to this clone: Other nucleotide sequences in the sample specify the same CDR3. The chain recombines TRBV7-3 with TRBJ2-2; D remains ambiguous. CDR3 size: 13 residues. V was shortened by 5 bases and J by 5 bases, with 9 bases between the two germline ends. Germline V CDR1 and CDR2: SGHTA, FQGTGA. The CDR3 sequence is CASSPQLTGELFF. The CDR3 DNA is TGTGCCAGCAGCCCACAGTTAACCGGGGAGCTGTTTTTT. Combining the CDR3 with reference TRBV7-3 and TRBJ2-2 gives the whole variable domain GAGVSQTPSNKVTEKGKYVELRCDPISGHTALYWYRQSLGQGPEFLIYFQGTGAADDSGLPNDRFFAVRPEGSVSTLKIQRTERGDSAVYLCASSPQLTGELFFGEGSRLTVL.

This clone was seen more than once but under ten times. The rearrangement links TRBV11-3 to TRBJ1-1; 10 nucleotides match TRBD1. In germline, CDR1 is SGHNT, CDR2 YENEEA. CDR3 length equals 13 residues. J lost 7 bases, V lost 5 bases, and 4 bases had no gene match. The CDR3 is CASSPGTGVEAFF. As DNA, the CDR3 is TGTGCCAGCAGCCCAGGGACAGGGGTTGAAGCTTTCTTT.

Only a few counts were recorded for this clone. The chain is built from TRBV7-8 and TRBJ2-7; D gene uncertain. Trimming removed 5 bases at V and 6 bases at J, with 8 bases between. The length of the CDR3 is 11 residues. Per the germline V gene, CDR1 is SGHVS and CDR2 is FQNEAQ. CDR3 in DNA: TGTGCCAGCAGCCATAGTATCGAGCAGTACTTC. This codes for CASSHSIEQYF.

The chain carries TRBV15 and TRBJ1-6; weak D call: TRBD1 (6 bases). V lost 3 bases to trimming and J lost 5 bases, with 11 bases between them. The CDR3 length is 15 residues. Germline CDR1 and CDR2: LNHNV and YYDKDF (reference sequence). CDR3 in DNA: TGTGCCACCAGCAGCGAGACAGGAAATAATTCACCCCTCCACTTT. Translating it yields CATSSETGNNSPLHF.

The J gene is TRBJ2-3, the V gene TRBV11-3; the match to TRBD2 covers 8 bases. V shed 0 bases, J shed 3 bases, and the junction held 8 bases outside the gene matches. The CDR3 totals 17 residues. Germline V gives CDR1 SGHNT, CDR2 YENEEA. The CDR3 nucleotides read TGTGCCAGCAGCTTAGATCGGGGGGGGACGATGACAGATACGCAGTATTTT. It codes for CASSLDRGGTMTDTQYF. The whole variable domain, remainder taken from reference TRBV11-3 and TRBJ2-3, is EAGVVQSPRYKIIEKKQPVAFWCNPISGHNTLYWYLQNLGQGPELLIRYENEEAVDDSQLPKDRFSAERLKGVDSTLKIQPAELGDSAVYLCASSLDRGGTMTDTQYFGPGTRLTVL.

The chain employs TRBV5-6 and TRBJ1-1; D is ambiguous. CDR1 and CDR2 (germline): SGHDT, YYEEEE. V was cut by 2 bases and J by 13 bases, with 18 bases left in between. The CDR3 extends over 13 amino acids. CDR3 region: CASSFNNGGLGFF. DNA of the CDR3: TGTGCCAGCAGCTTTAACAATGGAGGACTGGGTTTCTTT.

This clone was observed a few times. This chain connects TRBV3-1 (or the pseudogene TRBV3-2) to TRBJ2-7; no clear D. From germline, CDR1 is LGHDT and CDR2 YNNKEL (reference sequence). CDR3 size: 14 residues. V was trimmed by 0 bases and J by 2 bases, leaving 8 bases between them. The chain's CDR3 is CASSQDADPYEQYF. The CDR3 nucleotides are TGTGCCAGCAGCCAAGATGCGGATCCCTACGAGCAGTACTTC.

This chain links TRBV6-5 with TRBJ2-7; 12 bases agree with TRBD1. The CDR3 has 13 amino acids. V shed 7 bases and J 7 bases; nucleotides not matched to a gene: 5. In germline, CDR1 is MNHEY, CDR2 SVGAGI. In nucleotides, the CDR3 is TGTGCCAGCATGGGACAGGGGGCATGGGAGCAGTACTTC. Its protein product is CASMGQGAWEQYF.

The chain carries TRBV28 and TRBJ1-4; 7 bases are shared with TRBD1. The trim removed 5 bases at V and 13 bases at J, leaving 13 bases unmatched. Germline V gene sequence: CDR1 MDHEN, CDR2 SYDVKM. The CDR3 loop spans 14 amino acids. The CDR3 coding sequence is TGTGCCAGCAGTCTGGCCCCCGGGACAGTCGGACTGTTTTTT. Protein: CASSLAPGTVGLFF. Full variable domain (missing parts from reference TRBV28 and TRBJ1-4): DVKVTQSSRYLVKRTGEKVFLECVQDMDHENMFWYRQDPGLGLRLIYFSYDVKMKEKGDIPEGYSVSREKKERFSLILESASTNQTSMYLCASSLAPGTVGLFFGSGTQLSVL.

This chain links TRBV25-1 with TRBJ1-2; unclear D gene. The V gene's germline CDR1 is MGHDK and CDR2 SYGVNS. Trimming took off 2 bases at V and 7 bases at J, with 8 bases between the two ends. CDR3 length equals 12 residues. The DNA of the CDR3 is TGTGCCAGCAGTGAAGCGACTGGTGGCTACACCTTC. This translates into CASSEATGGYTF.